The rows below give T cell receptor beta chains drawn from one sample of a study of stem cell transplantation in POMP-related autoinflammatory disease. The assay was immunoSEQ multiplex PCR, and TCRdb's table has in-frame clones only and misses some. This sample has approximately 910 clones, with around 75% found just once. Sequencing was performed on Tregs from PBMCs, taken after stem cell transplantation. These receptors originate from a human patient with POMP-related autoinflammation and immune dysregulation (PRAID). Some T cells may arise from the graft donor. The CDR3 runs from the conserved cysteine through the conserved F or W. The D gene is left open where the match is weak. Part of the rows lack a size; the others show once, few, many or a class for expanded clones.

TRBJ2-1,-,TRBD1,TRBV18,CATRQGPNEQFF,TGTGCCACCAGACAGGGGCCCAATGAGCAGTTCTTC
TRBJ1-1,-,-,TRBV19,CASSYRNTEAFF,TGTGCCAGTAGTTACAGGAACACTGAAGCTTTCTTT
TRBJ1-2,-,-,TRBV5-6,CASSPGRQGYGYTF,TGTGCCAGCAGCCCCGGGAGGCAAGGGTATGGCTACACCTTC
TRBJ1-2,-,-,TRBV3-1/TRBV3-2,CASSQARAYHYGYTF,TGTGCCAGCAGCCAAGCCCGGGCCTATCACTATGGCTACACCTTC
TRBJ2-7,-,TRBD2,TRBV7-9,CASSSRTSGTLEQYF,TGTGCCAGCAGCTCCCGGACTAGCGGGACTCTCGAGCAGTACTTC
TRBJ2-7,-,-,TRBV5-1,CASSPPDPYEQYF,TGCGCCAGCAGCCCCCCCGACCCCTACGAGCAGTACTTC
TRBJ2-1,-,-,TRBV30,CAWSLYGNVNEQFF,TGTGCCTGGAGTCTCTACGGGAATGTGAATGAGCAGTTCTTC
TRBJ1-5,-,TRBD1,TRBV19,CASSPRGLGSNQPQHF,TGTGCCAGTAGTCCCAGGGGGCTGGGAAGCAATCAGCCCCAGCATTTT
TRBJ2-3,-,-,TRBV7-9,CASSLDSSAVDTQYF,TGTGCCAGCAGCTTAGACTCTTCGGCGGTAGATACGCAGTATTTT
TRBJ2-1,-,-,TRBV9,CASSVTGGLAILNEQFF,TGTGCCAGCAGCGTGACAGGGGGACTAGCGATACTGAACGAGCAGTTCTTC
TRBJ1-1,once,-,TRBV11-2,CASSSGLENTEAFF,TGTGCCAGCAGCTCCGGACTGGAGAACACTGAAGCTTTCTTT
TRBJ2-7,once,TRBD1,TRBV6-5,CASSYSGTAYEQYF,TGTGCCAGCAGTTACTCAGGGACAGCCTACGAGCAGTACTTC
TRBJ1-1,-,-,TRBV5-5,CASERRATNTEAFF,TGTGCCAGCGAACGGCGGGCGACCAACACTGAAGCTTTCTTT
TRBJ1-6,-,-,TRBV6-1,CASSARGGGGVRDSPLHF,TGTGCCAGCAGTGCCAGGGGAGGCGGCGGGGTCAGGGATTCACCCCTCCACTTT